A single sample is the source of the 27 T cell receptor beta chains below, sequenced in a study of blood T cell repertoires in COVID-19. The method was immunoSEQ multiplex PCR; TCRdb's version includes in-frame clones alone and lacks a portion of them. The table shows around 87,000 clones, with 75% to 90% occurring only once. The sequencing input was peripheral blood. Every receptor here comes from a human donor with active COVID-19. The donor label of this sample is uncertain.

CDR3 sequence: CASSLGTLRGYTF. DNA of the CDR3: TGTGCCAGCAGTTTAGGAACGCTACGTGGCTACACCTTC. The chain has TRBV12-3 or TRBV12-4 and TRBJ1-2, with unresolved D. This CDR3 region has 13 residues. Trimming left V 1 base short and J 7 bases short, with 10 bases between.

The chain combines TRBV5-4 with TRBJ2-5; D is undetermined. The CDR3 has 11 residues. V gave up 2 bases and J gave up 5 bases, with 4 bases separating them. Looked up from germline, CDR1 is SGHNT and CDR2 is YYREEE (reference sequence). DNA of the CDR3: TGTGCCAGCAGCTTTCTGGAGACCCAGTACTTC. Translation: CASSFLETQYF.

The chain has TRBV7-2 and TRBJ1-3; the match to TRBD1 covers 10 bases. This CDR3 is built from 15 residues. V lost 6 bases and J lost 3; bases outside the gene matches: 5. Per germline, CDR1 SGHTA and CDR2 FQGNSA. The CDR3 loop is CASSTDRGHGNTIYF. The CDR3 DNA reads as TGTGCCAGCAGTACAGACAGGGGGCATGGAAACACCATATATTTT.

This chain uses TRBV7-8 with TRBJ2-7, with D maybe TRBD1 (5 bases). The CDR3 is made up of 15 amino acids. Germline V lookup: CDR1 SGHVS, CDR2 FQNEAQ. V lost 2 bases to trimming and J lost 7 bases, with 18 bases between them. The chain's CDR3 is CASSLTINQGLEQYF. Here the CDR3 DNA reads TGTGCCAGCAGCTTAACGATAAACCAGGGATTGGAGCAGTACTTC.

This clone came up a few times. CDR3 residues: CASSLFLGRPYEQYF. The CDR3 DNA sequence: TGTGCCAGCAGTTTATTCTTGGGCAGGCCCTACGAGCAGTACTTC. This rearrangement joins TRBV27 to TRBJ2-7; no clear D. The CDR3 consists of 15 residues. Germline V CDR1 and CDR2: MNHEY, SMNVEV (reference sequence). With 1 base removed from V and 2 bases from J, the gap between germline ends came to 12 bases.

CDR3 DNA sequence: TGTGCCAGCAGTTTATACGGCGAGCAGTACTTC. Translated: CASSLYGEQYF. The chain is built from TRBV27 and TRBJ2-7; no definite D call. The CDR3 has 11 residues. The germline V gene has CDR1 MNHEY and CDR2 SMNVEV (reference sequence). The V end was cut by 1 base, the J end by 6 bases, with 4 bases between.

The V and J genes are TRBV15 and TRBJ1-3; D is unclear. Germline values: CDR1 LNHNV, CDR2 YYDKDF (reference sequence). The V and J ends lost 3 bases and 0 bases respectively, with 9 bases between them. The CDR3 extends over 15 amino acids. The CDR3 nucleotides read TGTGCCACCAGCAGGGGCCTTATCTCTGGAAACACCATATATTTT. It is translated as CATSRGLISGNTIYF.

The chain has TRBV5-4 and TRBJ2-7, with 10 bases aligning to TRBD2. Losses at the gene ends were 4 bases for V and 5 bases for J; bases not matched to a gene: 9. This CDR3 has 15 residues. Germline assignment: CDR1 SGHNT and CDR2 YYREEE (reference sequence). CDR3 protein: CASSGGLAAADEQYF. The CDR3 region has the DNA TGTGCCAGCAGCGGAGGACTAGCGGCGGCGGACGAGCAGTACTTC.

This clone has just a few counts. The chain joins TRBV2 to TRBJ2-3, with 7 nucleotides matching TRBD2. Trimming cost V 7 bases and J 0 bases; bases outside gene matches: 7. The CDR3 consists of 15 residues. The germline V gene encodes CDR1 SNHLY and CDR2 FYNNEI. The CDR3 DNA is TGTGCCAGCAAGGCGCGGGGGACTAGCACAGATACGCAGTATTTT. It encodes CASKARGTSTDTQYF. Drawing the rest from reference TRBV2 and TRBJ2-3, the complete variable domain is EPEVTQTPSHQVTQMGQEVILRCVPISNHLYFYWYRQILGQKVEFLVSFYNNEISEKSEIFDDQFSVERPDGSNFTLKIRSTKLEDSAMYFCASKARGTSTDTQYFGPGTRLTVL.

The rearrangement uses TRBV4-1 and TRBJ1-4, with a weak D call TRBD1 (5 bases). This CDR3 is built from 15 residues. The germline V and J ends were trimmed by 1 base and 6 bases, with 12 bases remaining between them. Germline values: CDR1 MGHRA, CDR2 YSYEKL. Here the CDR3 reads CASSQVAGSDEKLFF. The CDR3, as DNA: TGCGCCAGCAGCCAAGTTGCAGGGTCCGATGAAAAACTGTTTTTT.

This sequence joins TRBV27 and TRBJ1-4; TRBD1 agrees at 7 bases. Germline lookup yields CDR1 MNHEY and CDR2 SMNVEV (reference sequence). J was trimmed by 8 bases and V by 3 bases; bases with no gene match: 6. The CDR3 spans 14 residues. As DNA, the CDR3 is TGTGCCAGCAGTTTGGGGCCAGGGGGGGAAAAACTGTTTTTT. This gives the protein CASSLGPGGEKLFF. Together with reference TRBV27 and TRBJ1-4, the CDR3 gives the full variable domain: EAQVTQNPRYLITVTGKKLTVTCSQNMNHEYMSWYRQDPGLGLRQIYYSMNVEVTDKGDVPEGYKVSRKEKRNFPLILESPSPNQTSLYFCASSLGPGGEKLFFGSGTQLSVL.

The chain joins TRBV29-1 to TRBJ2-5; 10 bases line up with TRBD1. Germline V gives CDR1 SQVTM, CDR2 ANQGSEA. The V gene end was trimmed by 4 bases and the J gene end by 4 bases; junction bases not matched to a gene: 12. The CDR3 runs 16 residues. This CDR3 is CSVVKGTRTGGETQYF. The CDR3 nucleotides are TGCAGCGTTGTTAAGGGGACTCGGACAGGGGGAGAGACCCAGTACTTC.

The chain has TRBV4-1 and TRBJ2-2, with TRBD2 matching over 12 bases. CDR1 is MGHRA and CDR2 is YSYEKL in the germline V gene. V lost 3 bases to trimming and J lost 0 bases; unmatched junction nucleotides: 5. There are 18 residues in the CDR3. The CDR3 DNA reads TGCGCCAGCAGCCAGGGACTAGCGGGCTTAGCGAACACCGGGGAGCTGTTTTTT. Amino acids: CASSQGLAGLANTGELFF.

V and J are TRBV6-6 and TRBJ2-5, with a weak D call TRBD2 (6 bases). V was cut by 5 bases and J by 0 bases, with 13 bases left in between. Germline values: CDR1 MNHNY, CDR2 SVGAGI (reference sequence). The CDR3 runs 15 residues. The CDR3 protein is CASSIPEGYQETQYF. In DNA form, the CDR3 reads TGTGCCAGCAGTATCCCGGAGGGGTACCAAGAGACCCAGTACTTC.

DNA of the CDR3: TGTGCCAGCAGTAGAGGGCTAGTCCTCTCCTACGAGCAGTACTTC. Protein: CASSRGLVLSYEQYF. This chain uses TRBV28 with TRBJ2-7, with D possibly being TRBD2 (5 bases). Trimming cost V 5 bases and J 0 bases, with 14 bases left between them. The CDR3 contains 15 residues. CDR1 MDHEN and CDR2 SYDVKM come from the germline V gene.

The gene calls are TRBV27 and TRBJ1-1; 9 positions agree with TRBD1. The CDR3 spans 16 residues. Looked up from germline, CDR1 is MNHEY and CDR2 is SMNVEV (reference sequence). V gave up 5 bases and J gave up 0 bases; unmatched junction bases: 7. The CDR3, as DNA: TGTGCCAGCAGTCAGGGACAGGGAGGTTTGAACACTGAAGCTTTCTTT. Translating gives CASSQGQGGLNTEAFF.

The gene calls are TRBV7-2 and TRBJ2-5; D is unclear. V was shortened by 3 bases and J by 5 bases, with 10 bases between the two germline ends. CDR1 is SGHTA, CDR2 FQGNSA, per germline. The CDR3 length is 13 residues. CDR3: CASSFGQRETQYF. As DNA, the CDR3 is TGTGCCAGCAGCTTCGGTCAGAGGGAGACCCAGTACTTC.

The chain is built from TRBV19 and TRBJ1-2, with a possible D match to TRBD1 (5 bases). Trimming left V 2 bases short and J 0 bases short, with 13 bases between. CDR3 length equals 16 residues. Germline V gene data show CDR1 as LNHDA and CDR2 as SQIVND (reference sequence). The CDR3 DNA reads as TGTGCCAGTAGTATAATCGGGACTGAAACTAACTATGGCTACACCTTC. Residues: CASSIIGTETNYGYTF.

The V gene is TRBV19, the J gene TRBJ2-7; 9 bases are a match to TRBD1. The germline V gene encodes CDR1 LNHDA and CDR2 SQIVND (reference sequence). The CDR3 has 14 residues. Germline trimming cut 5 bases from V and 2 bases from J; bases unmatched to any gene: 4. In DNA form, the CDR3 reads TGTGCCAGTAGTCCGGGACAGGGACCCTACGAGCAGTACTTC. It is translated as CASSPGQGPYEQYF.

The rearrangement uses TRBV5-4 and TRBJ1-6; D remains ambiguous. V lost 3 bases and J lost 7, with 5 bases in between. CDR3 length equals 12 residues. CDR1 SGHNT and CDR2 YYREEE come from the germline V gene (reference sequence). CDR3 in DNA: TGTGCCAGCAGCTACAGCAATTCACCCCTCCACTTT. Translating it yields CASSYSNSPLHF.

This clone has just a few counts. This chain uses TRBV5-4 with TRBJ1-2; 8 bases align to TRBD1. CDR3 length: 15 amino acids. In germline, CDR1 is SGHNT, CDR2 YYREEE (reference sequence). Losses at the gene ends were 4 bases for V and 2 bases for J; bases not matched to a gene: 7. The CDR3 nucleotides read TGTGCCAGCAGCGTAGGACAGGGAACCAACTATGGCTACACCTTC. This translates into CASSVGQGTNYGYTF.

As concerns this clone: Other nucleotide sequences in the sample specify the same CDR3. J is TRBJ2-1 and V is TRBV12-3 or TRBV12-4; D uncertain. Trimming took off 3 bases at V and 8 bases at J, with 11 bases between the two ends. This CDR3 has 13 amino acids. Here the CDR3 reads CASSFSGVDEQFF. As DNA, the CDR3 is TGTGCCAGCAGTTTTTCCGGTGTCGATGAGCAGTTCTTC.

The genes are TRBV2 and TRBJ1-1, with D perhaps matching TRBD1 (5 bases). Germline CDR1 reads SNHLY; CDR2 reads FYNNEI. The V gene lost 2 bases and the J gene lost 4 bases, with 17 bases spanning the gap. This CDR3 region has 16 residues. The CDR3 DNA follows: TGTGCCAGCAGTGAACGGCAGGGATTCCAAAGCACTGAAGCTTTCTTT. This translates into CASSERQGFQSTEAFF.

The CDR3 DNA reads TGTGCTAGTGGTTTGGTATTAGTACAACAGGTCTACGAGCAGTACTTC. Amino acids: CASGLVLVQQVYEQYF. The chain carries TRBV12-5 and TRBJ2-7; perhaps TRBD1 as D (5 bases). The germline CDR1 and CDR2 sequences are LGHNT and FRNRAP. V lost 0 bases, J lost 3 bases, and 15 bases lay in between. The CDR3 is made up of 16 amino acids. Variable domain in full (rest from reference TRBV12-5 and TRBJ2-7): DARVTQTPRHKVTEMGQEVTMRCQPILGHNTVFWYRQTMMQGLELLAYFRNRAPLDDSGMPKDRFSAEMPDATLATLKIQPSEPRDSAVYFCASGLVLVQQVYEQYFGPGTRLTVT.

This clone was observed a single time. CDR3 sequence: CASSLGTVSSGNTIYF. In DNA form, the CDR3 reads TGCGCCAGCAGCTTGGGGACAGTCAGCTCTGGAAACACCATATATTTT. J is TRBJ1-3 and V is TRBV5-1; possibly TRBD1 for D (6 bases). Looked up from germline, CDR1 is SGHRS and CDR2 is YFSETQ. V lost 0 bases and J 0 bases, leaving 10 bases between the germline ends. The CDR3 is 16 residues long.

This chain links TRBV19 with TRBJ1-1; D is ambiguous. The germline V and J ends were trimmed by 7 bases and 0 bases, with 15 bases remaining between them. The CDR3 totals 15 residues. CDR1 and CDR2 from the germline V gene are LNHDA and SQIVND (reference sequence). In nucleotides, the CDR3 is TGTGCCAGTACCCCAAGGCCCGGGTTGAACACTGAAGCTTTCTTT. Its translation: CASTPRPGLNTEAFF. The entire variable domain, with the rest obtained from reference TRBV19 and TRBJ1-1, is as follows: DGGITQSPKYLFRKEGQNVTLSCEQNLNHDAMYWYRQDPGQGLRLIYYSQIVNDFQKGDIAEGYSVSREKKESFPLTVTSAQKNPTAFYLCASTPRPGLNTEAFFGQGTRLTVV.

This rearrangement joins TRBV28 to TRBJ1-2, with D perhaps TRBD1 (6 bases). CDR1 MDHEN and CDR2 SYDVKM come from the germline V gene. V lost 6 bases and J lost 4, with 18 bases in between. The CDR3 spans 15 residues. CDR3 residues: CASSASLNRAYGYTF. CDR3 nucleotides: TGTGCCAGCAGCGCCAGTCTTAACAGGGCCTATGGCTACACCTTC.